One T cell receptor (beta chain) is described in this entry. A much bigger clone sits one base away, suggesting this may be a read error. At least 6 million PBMCs were isolated per sample. A minimum of 5 micrograms of total RNA was extracted per sample. Through a sample-barcoded 5' primer and a J-beta primer mix, a second PCR was run for roughly 6 to 12 cycles. MiXCR, run by TCRdb on the 5' RACE reads, gives a single entry per CDR3 protein. Here the sample spans about 650,000 distinct CDR3 sequences, 52% being singletons. This specimen comes from a study of blood T cells in healthy people across ages. Study information: There was about one barcoded beta molecule captured by template switching per two T cells.

The sequenced sample consisted of blood. The source of this sequence is a woman of 80 years or more in good health.

The CDR3 nucleotides are TGTGCCAGCAGTTACAGGGGTGTGCAGTACTTC. Encoded protein: CASSYRGVQYF. The chain has TRBV28 and TRBJ2-5; TRBD1 matches at 7 bases. This CDR3 region has 11 residues. V shed 4 bases and J 11 bases; nucleotides not matched to a gene: 4. Per germline, CDR1 MDHEN and CDR2 SYDVKM. The entire variable domain, with the rest obtained from reference TRBV28 and TRBJ2-5, is as follows: DVKVTQSSRYLVKRTGEKVFLECVQDMDHENMFWYRQDPGLGLRLIYFSYDVKMKEKGDIPEGYSVSREKKERFSLILESASTNQTSMYLCASSYRGVQYFGPGTRLLVL.